This TCR beta chain came from a study of beta chain features in type 1 diabetes. V lost 3 bases and J lost 2, with 13 bases in between. Germline CDR1 and CDR2: SGHVS and FQNEAQ. This CDR3 comprises 15 residues. A remark on this clone: Its antigen is currently unknown.

Regarding the study as a whole: A PCR bias possibly favoring shorter templates would apply equally to patients and controls. Insertions were fewer and deletions more numerous at VDJ junctions in type 1 diabetes patients.

Every bit of the isolated RNA underwent reverse transcription, so sequencing read expressed TCRB transcripts. Regulatory, naive and central memory T cell samples averaged around 3.9 million reads. Here immunoSEQ multiplex PCR was the method, and the copy in TCRdb shows in-frame clones only, minus some. The profile covers approximately 150,000 clones, with 9% to 10% appearing a single time and around 0.65% taken by the ten largest. The chain has TRBV7-8 and TRBJ2-5; TRBD2 might be the D (6 bases). Sequences were obtained from central memory CD4+ T cells from blood. This TCR was sampled from a woman aged 40 to 49 in good health. This chain's CDR3 is CASSLGVGGQETQYF. The CDR3 bases are TGTGCCAGCAGCTTGGGGGTCGGGGGACAAGAGACCCAGTACTTC.